The present T cell receptor (beta chain) was sequenced within a study of OX40 agonist ivuxolimab in advanced cancers. Study summary: Hepatocellular carcinoma, melanoma, renal cell or head and neck cancer was diagnosed in the dose-escalation patients. Age averaged roughly 60 years (range about 20 to 80), and around 78% were male.

Clones were sequenced by immunoSEQ multiplex PCR, and TCRdb holds only the in-frame ones, with some missing. The table has 62,000 or so clones, around nine tenths seen once. V trimming: 2 bases; J trimming: 0 bases; junction bases outside the gene matches: 7. This CDR3 contains 17 residues. Germline CDR1 is MNHNS and CDR2 is SASEGT. The TCR sequence derives from an adult with an advanced solid tumor such as melanoma, head and neck, liver or kidney cancer. The specimen was CD4+ or CD8+ T cells sorted from blood, collected in a trial of the OX40 agonist ivuxolimab. The chain links TRBV6-1 to TRBJ2-4, with TRBD2 matching over 7 bases. DNA for the CDR3: TGTGCCAGCAGTGAAACGACTAGCCGCCTAGCCAAAAACATTCAGTACTTC. Translation: CASSETTSRLAKNIQYF.